This TCR beta chain was documented in a study of T cell responses to AZD1222 COVID-19 vaccine. V was clipped by 4 bases and J by 4 bases, with 13 bases between them. The CDR3 is made up of 14 amino acids. CDR1 SNHLY and CDR2 FYNNEI come from the germline V gene. With respect to this clone: What it recognizes is unknown.

Overall study findings and caveats: Nearly half of spike-specific TCRs reportedly go after variant regions that carry no mutations. Across the whole spike, CD4 TCRs peaked at regions 160-218 and 743-854. In a largely white British group with more females than males, clonal diversity was possibly underestimated. Only 5 or 6 AZD1222 recipients were seropositive at baseline.

Sequencing used immunoSEQ multiplex PCR; TCRdb keeps in-frame clones, though not all of them. Among some 200,000 clones listed, 70% to 90% were seen once. This chain joins TRBV2 and TRBJ1-1; possible D gene TRBD1, 6 bases. This specimen was peripheral blood, taken 28 days after the second AZD1222 dose. The TCR originated in an adult who received the AZD1222 COVID-19 vaccine. Here the CDR3 reads CASSVFGTTTEAFF. CDR3 DNA sequence: TGTGCCAGCAGTGTTTTTGGGACAACCACTGAAGCTTTCTTT.